The TCR beta chain described here comes from a study of T-cell reconstitution after alpha-beta-depleted transplantation in children. Study-wide results and caveats: Several hundred expanded graft clones reportedly were the source of alpha-beta T cells about two months after transplant. Elevated TCRbeta diversity at day 60 was traced, in some patients, to surviving recipient T cells and thymic progenitors. The authors attributed T-cell counts and diversity one year after transplant mostly to newly produced T cells.

Regarding this clonotype: Its specificity is unknown.

The ends lost 1 base at V and 3 bases at J; junction bases unmatched: 6. The CDR3 has 17 amino acids. The germline CDR1 and CDR2 sequences are LGHDT and YNNKEL (reference sequence). For TCRbeta, the library was prepared with unique molecular identifiers. TCRdb re-called the PCR reads through MiXCR, storing one row per CDR3 protein. The data contain some 830,000 distinct CDR3 sequences, around 15% of them singletons. This sample comprised PBMCs, mostly from graft donor cells, obtained 360 days after TCRalphabeta/CD19-depleted stem cell transplant. The source of this sequence is a male patient younger than 18 who had a stem cell transplant for acute lymphoblastic leukemia, so the T cells may come from the graft donor. The chain recombines TRBV3-1 with TRBJ2-2; 9 positions match TRBD2. The CDR3 bases are TGTGCCAGCAGCCAAGCACCGGCGGGGGGGGACACCGGGGAGCTGTTTTTT. Translation gives CASSQAPAGGDTGELFF.